Below, 3 T cell receptor beta chains from the same sample are listed, as sequenced in a study of T cell responses to AZD1222 COVID-19 vaccine. Method: immunoSEQ multiplex PCR; TCRdb's copy keeps in-frame clones and lacks some. The sample yields approximately 120,000 clones, 90% to 95% seen once. The sequences come from peripheral blood, collected on day 0 of AZD1222 vaccination. These receptor sequences come from an adult in good health.

This chain joins TRBV4-1 and TRBJ1-6; no definite D call. The V end lost 1 base, the J end lost 10 bases, and 17 bases lay between the germline ends. Germline CDR1 MGHRA, CDR2 YSYEKL. The CDR3 contains 16 residues. CDR3 region: CASSQGGERMGSPLHF. The CDR3 DNA follows: TGCGCCAGCAGCCAAGGTGGAGAACGCATGGGGTCACCCCTCCACTTT.

This clone was seen once. The chain joins TRBV6-6 to TRBJ2-5; 10 bases are a match to TRBD2. V gave up 10 bases and J gave up 5 bases; unmatched junction bases: 7. The CDR3 is 13 amino acids. CDR1 MNHNY and CDR2 SVGAGI come from the germline V gene (reference sequence). CDR3 nucleotides: TGTGCCACGCAGCGGGGGGGCGATGAGACCCAGTACTTC. Its translation: CATQRGGDETQYF.

The genes are TRBV6-6 and TRBJ1-3; D is possibly TRBD1 (6 bases). The CDR3 is 15 amino acids. The V gene's germline CDR1 is MNHNY and CDR2 SVGAGI (reference sequence). Trimming stripped 2 bases from V and 1 base from J, with 9 bases between. CDR3 amino acids: CASSYGTRSGNTIYF. In DNA form, the CDR3 reads TGTGCCAGCAGTTACGGGACAAGGTCTGGAAACACCATATATTTT.